A selection of T cell receptor beta chains follows, all from one sample in a study of T cell changes during pregnancy in multiple sclerosis. Only in-frame clones appear in the TCRdb table, and some are missing; sequencing was by immunoSEQ multiplex PCR. The data hold roughly 100,000 clones, with 91% observed a single time. The sample in question was peripheral blood, obtained after pregnancy. The receptors originated from a female donor with multiple sclerosis, enrolled in a pregnancy study. Each CDR3 is given with its conserved first and last residue. Each record gives: J gene, V gene, clone size, D gene, CDR3 DNA, CDR3 protein. The D gene is left open where the match is weak. Size values are once, few and many counts, or a class for expanded clones, and some rows have none.

j_call: TRBJ2-3; v_call: TRBV2; clone_size: .; d_call: .; cdr3_nt: TGTGCCAGCAGCTTCAGGGGCACCACAGATACGCAGTATTTT; cdr3_aa: CASSFRGTTDTQYF
j_call: TRBJ1-6; v_call: TRBV6-5; clone_size: once; d_call: .; cdr3_nt: TGTGCCAGCGGAAAACAGGGAGGGAGTTCACCCCTCCACTTT; cdr3_aa: CASGKQGGSSPLHF
j_call: TRBJ2-5; v_call: TRBV27; clone_size: once; d_call: .; cdr3_nt: TGTGCCAGCAGTTTATTAGGGGAAGAGACCCAGTACTTC; cdr3_aa: CASSLLGEETQYF
j_call: TRBJ1-5; v_call: TRBV29-1; clone_size: .; d_call: .; cdr3_nt: TGCAGCGTTGAAGAAGGCGGTCAGCCCCAGCATTTT; cdr3_aa: CSVEEGGQPQHF
j_call: TRBJ1-1; v_call: TRBV19; clone_size: .; d_call: .; cdr3_nt: TGTGCCAGTAGTATTGGGGGGATTAACACTGAAGCTTTCTTT; cdr3_aa: CASSIGGINTEAFF
j_call: TRBJ1-5; v_call: TRBV6-1; clone_size: .; d_call: .; cdr3_nt: TGTGCCAGCAGTGAAAGACTAGGGGATCAGCCCCAGCATTTT; cdr3_aa: CASSERLGDQPQHF
j_call: TRBJ2-3; v_call: TRBV6-5; clone_size: once; d_call: .; cdr3_nt: TGTGCCAGCAGCCTCCCAGGCGGAGGGCCAGATACGCAGTATTTT; cdr3_aa: CASSLPGGGPDTQYF
j_call: TRBJ2-4; v_call: TRBV10-3; clone_size: .; d_call: .; cdr3_nt: TGTGCCATAAGGGGGGGCGCGTCGATAGACATTCAGTACTTC; cdr3_aa: CAIRGGASIDIQYF
j_call: TRBJ1-1; v_call: TRBV2; clone_size: .; d_call: TRBD1; cdr3_nt: TGTGCCAGCAGTGAACAGGGGGCCTCGTCGGAAGCTTTCTTT; cdr3_aa: CASSEQGASSEAFF
j_call: TRBJ1-2; v_call: TRBV29-1; clone_size: .; d_call: .; cdr3_nt: TGCAGCGTTGAGGGGGGGCCTTCCTATGGCTACACCTTC; cdr3_aa: CSVEGGPSYGYTF
j_call: TRBJ2-7; v_call: TRBV13; clone_size: .; d_call: .; cdr3_nt: TGTGCCAGCAGCCTCGTTACCGAGTCCTACGAGCAGTACTTC; cdr3_aa: CASSLVTESYEQYF
j_call: TRBJ1-1; v_call: TRBV5-1; clone_size: .; d_call: TRBD1; cdr3_nt: TGCGCCAGCAGCTCTGACAGGGTCGCTGAAGCTTTCTTT; cdr3_aa: CASSSDRVAEAFF
j_call: TRBJ2-3; v_call: TRBV7-8; clone_size: .; d_call: .; cdr3_nt: TGTGCCAGCAGGAGGGACACTCAATCATGGGATACGCAGTATTTT; cdr3_aa: CASRRDTQSWDTQYF
j_call: TRBJ2-3; v_call: TRBV11-2; clone_size: .; d_call: .; cdr3_nt: TGTGCCAGCAGCCACGGGAGCGGTTTCACAGATACGCAGTATTTT; cdr3_aa: CASSHGSGFTDTQYF
j_call: TRBJ1-4; v_call: TRBV2; clone_size: .; d_call: .; cdr3_nt: TGTGCCAGCAGGAGGCAGATATTTGCAACTAATGAAAAACTGTTTTTT; cdr3_aa: CASRRQIFATNEKLFF
j_call: TRBJ1-2; v_call: TRBV7-9; clone_size: .; d_call: .; cdr3_nt: TGTGCCAGCAGCTTATTTCAGGGGCGCACGGCTAACTATGGCTACACCTTC; cdr3_aa: CASSLFQGRTANYGYTF
j_call: TRBJ2-5; v_call: TRBV9; clone_size: .; d_call: TRBD2; cdr3_nt: TGTGCCAGCAGCGGAGAGGCGGGGGGCGACCAAGAGACCCAGTACTTC; cdr3_aa: CASSGEAGGDQETQYF
j_call: TRBJ2-7; v_call: TRBV5-1; clone_size: .; d_call: TRBD1; cdr3_nt: TGCGCCAGTAGAATGGGGACAGGGAGTGAGCAGTACTTC; cdr3_aa: CASRMGTGSEQYF
j_call: TRBJ2-2; v_call: TRBV5-4; clone_size: .; d_call: .; cdr3_nt: TGTGCCAGCAGCTCCCAAAACGATCTAGTAACCGGGGAGCTGTTTTTT; cdr3_aa: CASSSQNDLVTGELFF
j_call: TRBJ2-2; v_call: TRBV6-6; clone_size: .; d_call: TRBD1; cdr3_nt: TGTGCCAGCAGTTCTCGACAGGGCCCCGGGGAGCTGTTTTTT; cdr3_aa: CASSSRQGPGELFF
j_call: TRBJ2-5; v_call: TRBV11-1; clone_size: .; d_call: .; cdr3_nt: TGTGCCAGCAGCTTAGCCCCATCGGGGAACCAAGAGACCCAGTACTTC; cdr3_aa: CASSLAPSGNQETQYF
j_call: TRBJ2-1; v_call: TRBV18; clone_size: once; d_call: TRBD2; cdr3_nt: TGTGCCAGCTCACCCCCGACTAGCGGGGGACCTCATTACAATGAGCAGTTCTTC; cdr3_aa: CASSPPTSGGPHYNEQFF
j_call: TRBJ1-2; v_call: TRBV4-2; clone_size: .; d_call: .; cdr3_nt: TGTGCCAGCAGCCAAGATTTAGACTTACCGGGCTACACCTTC; cdr3_aa: CASSQDLDLPGYTF
j_call: TRBJ2-2; v_call: TRBV2; clone_size: .; d_call: TRBD1; cdr3_nt: TGTGCCATGACAGGGACCGGGGAGCTGTTTTTT; cdr3_aa: CAMTGTGELFF
j_call: TRBJ2-7; v_call: TRBV30; clone_size: .; d_call: TRBD1; cdr3_nt: TGTGCCTGGAGCGGACAGGGGTTGGGCGAGCAGTACTTC; cdr3_aa: CAWSGQGLGEQYF
j_call: TRBJ2-7; v_call: TRBV10-3; clone_size: .; d_call: .; cdr3_nt: TGTGCCATCAGTGAGGCTCAACTCGAGCAGTACTTC; cdr3_aa: CAISEAQLEQYF
j_call: TRBJ2-7; v_call: TRBV29-1; clone_size: .; d_call: TRBD1; cdr3_nt: TGCAGCGTCCTCACAGGGGGCCCCTACGAGCAGTACTTC; cdr3_aa: CSVLTGGPYEQYF
j_call: TRBJ1-3; v_call: TRBV5-1; clone_size: .; d_call: TRBD1; cdr3_nt: TGCGCCAGCAGCCCGGGACAGAAGGCCTCTGGAAACACCATATATTTT; cdr3_aa: CASSPGQKASGNTIYF
j_call: TRBJ2-2; v_call: TRBV7-9; clone_size: once; d_call: TRBD1; cdr3_nt: TGTGCCAGCAGGGGACAGAAAGATAAGAACACCGGGGAGCTGTTTTTT; cdr3_aa: CASRGQKDKNTGELFF
j_call: TRBJ1-3; v_call: TRBV7-9; clone_size: .; d_call: .; cdr3_nt: TGTGCCAGCAGCCTTAATGGAGGGAAAGGAAACACCATATATTTT; cdr3_aa: CASSLNGGKGNTIYF
j_call: TRBJ2-3; v_call: TRBV6-1; clone_size: .; d_call: TRBD2; cdr3_nt: TGTGCCACCGAGGGAATCGGGGGGGCCGATACGCAGTATTTT; cdr3_aa: CATEGIGGADTQYF
j_call: TRBJ1-1; v_call: TRBV11-1; clone_size: .; d_call: .; cdr3_nt: TGTGCCAGCAGCTTAGAATTGAGGGAGGGTGGCACTGAAGCTTTCTTT; cdr3_aa: CASSLELREGGTEAFF
j_call: TRBJ2-7; v_call: TRBV2; clone_size: .; d_call: TRBD2; cdr3_nt: TGTGCCAGCAGTGAAGCGCGGGGGGCCGACCCCTACGAGCAGTACTTC; cdr3_aa: CASSEARGADPYEQYF
j_call: TRBJ2-3; v_call: TRBV29-1; clone_size: .; d_call: TRBD2; cdr3_nt: TGCAGCGATCAAGCGGGGGGGCCGCTAGATACGCAGTATTTT; cdr3_aa: CSDQAGGPLDTQYF
j_call: TRBJ2-2; v_call: TRBV6-1; clone_size: .; d_call: TRBD2; cdr3_nt: TGTGCCAGCAGTTCTACTAGCGGGGTTGCGGAGCTGTTTTTT; cdr3_aa: CASSSTSGVAELFF
j_call: TRBJ1-1; v_call: TRBV15; clone_size: .; d_call: .; cdr3_nt: TGTGCCACCAGCACGAGCCGATACACTGAAGCTTTCTTT; cdr3_aa: CATSTSRYTEAFF
j_call: TRBJ1-3; v_call: TRBV9; clone_size: .; d_call: TRBD1; cdr3_nt: TGTGCCAGCAGCCTTCCGAGGACAGGGGGAAACACCATATATTTT; cdr3_aa: CASSLPRTGGNTIYF
j_call: TRBJ1-5; v_call: TRBV5-6; clone_size: .; d_call: .; cdr3_nt: TGTGCCAGCAGCTCGGGGGATGGACTGTATAGCAATCAGCCCCAGCATTTT; cdr3_aa: CASSSGDGLYSNQPQHF
j_call: TRBJ1-1; v_call: TRBV9; clone_size: .; d_call: .; cdr3_nt: TGTGCCAGCAGCCAGAATGTTGTTGACACTGAAGCTTTCTTT; cdr3_aa: CASSQNVVDTEAFF
j_call: TRBJ2-7; v_call: TRBV21-1; clone_size: once; d_call: .; cdr3_nt: TGTGCCAGCAGCAGGCCGGAAGGGAAGGGGGTGGGGCACGAGCAGTACTTC; cdr3_aa: CASSRPEGKGVGHEQYF
j_call: TRBJ2-1; v_call: TRBV14; clone_size: once; d_call: TRBD2; cdr3_nt: TGTGCCAGCAGTTCAAGGACTAGCGGGGGGTTGCAGTTCTTC; cdr3_aa: CASSSRTSGGLQFF
j_call: TRBJ1-2; v_call: TRBV5-4; clone_size: .; d_call: TRBD1; cdr3_nt: TGTGCCAGCAGCTGGGGACAGGGAACGAACTATGGCTACACCTTC; cdr3_aa: CASSWGQGTNYGYTF
j_call: TRBJ1-6; v_call: TRBV5-5; clone_size: few; d_call: TRBD1; cdr3_nt: TGTGCCAGCAGCTTGTTGTTGGGACAGGGAATCAATCGTAGGAATTCACCCCTCCACTTT; cdr3_aa: CASSLLLGQGINRRNSPLHF
j_call: TRBJ1-2; v_call: TRBV9; clone_size: .; d_call: .; cdr3_nt: TGTGCCAGCAGCGTAGCCCCGACAGCTAACTATGGCTACACCTTC; cdr3_aa: CASSVAPTANYGYTF
j_call: TRBJ2-1; v_call: TRBV7-6; clone_size: .; d_call: TRBD2; cdr3_nt: TGTGCCAGCAGCTTAAGACTAGCGGGGGGCCCGGGGAATGAGCAGTTCTTC; cdr3_aa: CASSLRLAGGPGNEQFF
j_call: TRBJ2-2; v_call: TRBV13; clone_size: .; d_call: .; cdr3_nt: TGTGCCAGCAGCTCGGCAGGGTCCACCGGGGAGCTGTTTTTT; cdr3_aa: CASSSAGSTGELFF
j_call: TRBJ2-7; v_call: TRBV19; clone_size: .; d_call: TRBD2; cdr3_nt: TGTGCCAGTAGTATCGGGGGGGCCTACGAGCAGTACTTC; cdr3_aa: CASSIGGAYEQYF
j_call: TRBJ2-3; v_call: TRBV27; clone_size: .; d_call: .; cdr3_nt: TGTGCCAGCACGCGGGCTAACACAGATACGCAGTATTTT; cdr3_aa: CASTRANTDTQYF
j_call: TRBJ1-5; v_call: TRBV27; clone_size: .; d_call: .; cdr3_nt: TGTGCCAGCAGGACAACAACAGCAGGGGATAATCAGCCCCAGCATTTT; cdr3_aa: CASRTTTAGDNQPQHF
j_call: TRBJ1-1; v_call: TRBV4-2; clone_size: .; d_call: .; cdr3_nt: TGTGCCAGCAGCCCTGGAGGGGAGGGCACTGAAGCTTTCTTT; cdr3_aa: CASSPGGEGTEAFF
j_call: TRBJ1-4; v_call: TRBV2; clone_size: .; d_call: .; cdr3_nt: TGTGCCAGCAGTCGGGCGGGTGAAAAACTGTTTTTT; cdr3_aa: CASSRAGEKLFF